This T cell receptor beta chain emerged from a study of post-analysis software for immune sequencing data. Study context: Disease courses included relapsing-remitting, secondary progressive and progressive-relapsing multiple sclerosis. Study results and caveats: Compared against controls, patients with multiple sclerosis displayed significantly lower normalized Chao1 diversity. TRBV5-6, TRBV5-1 and TRBV20-1 belonged to a set of a few TRBV segments that were more frequent in patients than controls. Samples from one preparation batch, clustered by F measure, grouped strongly together.

The TCR beta cDNA libraries contained unique molecular identifiers. Researchers reported roughly 0.5 million cDNA molecules coming from around 1 to 9.1 million T cells. TCRdb re-analysed the PCR reads in MiXCR, keeping a single row per CDR3 protein. Of 380,000 or so distinct CDR3 sequences listed, approximately 38% are singletons. The V end was cut by 0 bases, the J end by 12 bases, with 11 bases between. Germline V CDR1 and CDR2: LGHNA, YNFKEQ. CDR3 length: 13 residues. Details on this clonotype: Its target is unknown.

The chain has TRBV4-2 and TRBJ1-4; D unresolved. The sequencing input was blood. This receptor was identified in a girl aged 5-17 years with multiple sclerosis. The CDR3 reads CASSQDNSGQLFF. The CDR3 region has the DNA TGTGCCAGCAGCCAAGATAATTCGGGCCAACTGTTTTTT.